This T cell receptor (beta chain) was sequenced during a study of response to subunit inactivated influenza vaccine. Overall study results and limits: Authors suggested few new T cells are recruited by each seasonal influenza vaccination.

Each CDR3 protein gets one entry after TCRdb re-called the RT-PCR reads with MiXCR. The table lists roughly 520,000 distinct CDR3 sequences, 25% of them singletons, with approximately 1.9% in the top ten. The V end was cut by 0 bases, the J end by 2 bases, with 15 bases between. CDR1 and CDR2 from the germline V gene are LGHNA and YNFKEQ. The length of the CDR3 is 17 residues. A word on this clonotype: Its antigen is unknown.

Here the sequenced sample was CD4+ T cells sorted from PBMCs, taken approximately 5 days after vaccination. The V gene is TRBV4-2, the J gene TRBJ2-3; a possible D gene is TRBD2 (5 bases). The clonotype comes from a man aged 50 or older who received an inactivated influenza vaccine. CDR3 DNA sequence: TGTGCCAGCAGCCAAGAGTCGAGGCGGGCCCACACAGATACGCAGTATTTT. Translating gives CASSQESRRAHTDTQYF.